One and the same sample provided the 26 T cell receptor beta chains below, sequenced in a study of shared clonotypes between healthy human individuals. Sequencing used immunoSEQ multiplex PCR; TCRdb keeps in-frame clones, though not all of them. The top ten hold about 1.8% of the sample, which has around 700,000 clones, about three quarters seen once. The source material was memory CD4+ T cells sorted from blood. Subset specified: CD45RA-negative fraction. The receptors shown here come from a woman aged 25 to 45 in good health.

The table lists this clone with a count of one. This chain uses TRBV5-1 with TRBJ2-1, with 7 bases that match TRBD2. Trimming at V came to 4 bases and at J to 0 bases, leaving 7 bases not matched to a gene. This CDR3 is built from 16 residues. Looked up from germline, CDR1 is SGHRS and CDR2 is YFSETQ. CDR3 nucleotides: TGCGCCAGCAGCCTGATAGCGGGCCACTCCTACAATGAGCAGTTCTTC. It yields the protein CASSLIAGHSYNEQFF.

The rearrangement links TRBV18 to TRBJ1-1; the match to TRBD1 covers 9 bases. From germline, CDR1 is KGHSH and CDR2 LQKENI. The ends lost 2 bases at V and 6 bases at J; junction bases unmatched: 10. The CDR3 consists of 16 residues. In DNA, the CDR3 is TGTGCCAGCTCACCAAGGACAGGGGACGTAGGGTCTGAAGCTTTCTTT. Translating it yields CASSPRTGDVGSEAFF.

CDR3 in amino acids: CASSPTSGATDTQYF. CDR3 bases: TGTGCCAGCTCACCTACTAGCGGGGCCACAGATACGCAGTATTTT. The V call is TRBV18, the J call TRBJ2-3, with 10 bases identical to TRBD2. CDR3 length: 15 residues. The ends lost 3 bases at V and 2 bases at J; junction bases unmatched: 2. Germline loops: CDR1 KGHSH, CDR2 LQKENI.

There are a few counts of this clone. This chain joins TRBV11-3 and TRBJ1-2, with D tentatively TRBD1 (6 bases). The CDR3 runs to 14 residues. Germline V CDR1 and CDR2: SGHNT, YENEEA. Trimming shortened V by 0 bases and J by 8 bases, and 13 bases separated the two germline ends. The CDR3 is CASSLDQGTGGYTF. CDR3 DNA: TGTGCCAGCAGCTTAGATCAGGGGACGGGCGGCTACACCTTC.

The chain couples TRBV7-9 to TRBJ1-5; D is unclear. V was shortened by 3 bases and J by 7 bases, with 10 bases between the two germline ends. CDR1 SEHNR and CDR2 FQNEAQ come from the germline V gene (reference sequence). CDR3 length: 13 amino acids. The DNA of the CDR3 is TGTGCCAGCAGCTTGACGGGAGACCAGCCCCAGCATTTT. It translates to CASSLTGDQPQHF.

The rearrangement links TRBV5-5 to TRBJ2-2, with 7 bases lining up with TRBD2. Germline V gene sequence: CDR1 SGHKS, CDR2 YYEKEE (reference sequence). This CDR3 comprises 15 residues. V was pared by 1 base and J by 7 bases, with 7 bases of the junction left unmatched. The CDR3 nucleotides read TGTGCCAGCAGCTTGTGGGAGGGTGTTATCGGGGAGCTGTTTTTT. It codes for CASSLWEGVIGELFF.

CDR3 DNA: TGTGCCAGCAGCTCAAGCGATGGGCAGACCCAGTACTTC. Translation gives CASSSSDGQTQYF. V gene TRBV7-9 combines with J gene TRBJ2-5; D not resolved. The CDR3 extends over 13 amino acids. V lost 4 bases, J lost 6 bases, and 12 bases lay in between. Germline CDR1 is SEHNR and CDR2 is FQNEAQ (reference sequence).

The CDR3 nucleotides read TGTGCCAGTAGTAGCGTGGACAGGGTAGAAAAACTGTTTTTT. It encodes CASSSVDRVEKLFF. This chain connects TRBV19 to TRBJ1-4, with 8 nucleotides matching TRBD1. The V and J ends lost 4 bases and 8 bases, in that order; junction bases with no gene match: 6. CDR1 and CDR2 (germline): LNHDA, SQIVND (reference sequence). This CDR3 is built from 14 residues.

In this sample, this clone turned up once. The chain uses TRBV5-1 and TRBJ2-5, with 9 bases aligning to TRBD2. Trimming at V came to 4 bases and at J to 6 bases, leaving 13 bases not matched to a gene. Germline CDR1 reads SGHRS; CDR2 reads YFSETQ. This CDR3 region has 16 residues. The chain's CDR3 is CASSPGGLAGEQTQYF. The CDR3 DNA reads as TGCGCCAGCAGCCCGGGAGGGTTAGCGGGAGAACAGACCCAGTACTTC.

CDR3 region: CAISEPGNTGELFF. CDR3 nucleotides: TGTGCCATCAGTGAGCCGGGGAACACCGGGGAGCTGTTTTTT. This chain connects TRBV10-3 to TRBJ2-2, with no clear D. Trimming stripped 2 bases from V and 1 base from J, with 5 bases between. The germline gives CDR1 ENHRY, CDR2 SYGVKD. CDR3 length: 14 residues.

V gene TRBV5-4 combines with J gene TRBJ2-2; 7 bases are shared with TRBD2. V shed 2 bases, J shed 4 bases, and the junction held 2 bases outside the gene matches. Germline CDR1 is SGHNT and CDR2 is YYREEE (reference sequence). The CDR3 has 14 amino acids. CDR3: CASSFTSATGELFF. DNA of the CDR3: TGTGCCAGCAGCTTCACTAGCGCCACCGGGGAGCTGTTTTTT.

This clone was observed at least ten times. At the DNA level, this CDR3 is encoded by other sequences in the same sample as well. The chain is built from TRBV11-3 and TRBJ1-1, with 9 nucleotides matching TRBD1. V shed 2 bases, J shed 2 bases, and the junction held 3 bases outside the gene matches. The CDR3 covers 15 residues. Germline CDR1 and CDR2: SGHNT and YENEEA. The CDR3 here is CASSLSGQGNTEAFF. In nucleotides, the CDR3 is TGTGCCAGCAGCTTATCGGGACAGGGAAACACTGAAGCTTTCTTT. Filled out from reference TRBV11-3 and TRBJ1-1, the complete variable domain reads EAGVVQSPRYKIIEKKQPVAFWCNPISGHNTLYWYLQNLGQGPELLIRYENEEAVDDSQLPKDRFSAERLKGVDSTLKIQPAELGDSAVYLCASSLSGQGNTEAFFGQGTRLTVV.

The rearrangement uses TRBV19 and TRBJ2-2; 15 bases agree with TRBD2. The germline gives CDR1 LNHDA, CDR2 SQIVND (reference sequence). This CDR3 region has 17 residues. The ends lost 4 bases at V and 4 bases at J; junction bases unmatched: 4. CDR3 region: CASSKGLAGGVTGELFF. CDR3 DNA: TGTGCCAGTAGTAAAGGACTAGCGGGAGGGGTCACCGGGGAGCTGTTTTTT.

CDR3 nucleotides: TGTGCCAGCAGTCTTACCAGGGGAGAAGGTGGCTACACCTTC. This sequence encodes CASSLTRGEGGYTF. The gene calls are TRBV5-4 and TRBJ1-2; D is possibly TRBD1 (6 bases). V lost 5 bases, J lost 7 bases, and 18 bases lay in between. This CDR3 has 14 residues. CDR1 and CDR2 (germline): SGHNT, YYREEE (reference sequence).

The chain employs TRBV4-1 and TRBJ2-7; no reliable D call. The CDR3 runs 15 residues. Germline V gene lookup returns CDR1 MGHRA and CDR2 YSYEKL. Trimming took 0 bases from V and 7 from J, leaving 16 bases between them. CDR3 sequence reads: CASSQDLSGLREQYF. The CDR3 region has the DNA TGCGCCAGCAGCCAAGATCTTTCTGGGCTACGGGAGCAGTACTTC.

The chain uses TRBV5-6 and TRBJ2-5; D remains unclear. Germline V gene data show CDR1 as SGHDT and CDR2 as YYEEEE. V shed 0 bases and J shed 2 bases, with 5 bases lying between them. The CDR3 totals 13 residues. The CDR3 reads CASSLEVQETQYF. DNA of the CDR3: TGTGCCAGCAGCTTGGAGGTTCAAGAGACCCAGTACTTC.

The V call is TRBV14, the J call TRBJ2-7, with D possibly TRBD1 on 5 matching bases. The V end lost 9 bases, the J end lost 6 bases, and 24 bases lay between the germline ends. The CDR3 runs 15 residues. CDR1 and CDR2 from the germline V gene are SGHDN and FVKESK. In DNA, the CDR3 is TGTGCCAGTCGCTTAGGGCCTGGGGCCTGGGGCGAGCAGTACTTC. This gives the protein CASRLGPGAWGEQYF.

The J gene is TRBJ2-7, the V gene TRBV7-9; 8 nucleotides match TRBD2. The CDR3 contains 14 residues. The ends lost 1 base at V and 6 bases at J; junction bases unmatched: 5. Germline CDR1 reads SEHNR; CDR2 reads FQNEAQ (reference sequence). The CDR3 loop reads CASSLEAGASEQYF. The CDR3 nucleotides read TGTGCCAGCAGCTTAGAAGCGGGAGCGTCCGAGCAGTACTTC. The full variable domain, completed using reference TRBV7-9 and TRBJ2-7, is DTGVSQNPRHKITKRGQNVTFRCDPISEHNRLYWYRQTLGQGPEFLTYFQNEAQLEKSRLLSDRFSAERPKGSFSTLEIQRTEQGDSAMYLCASSLEAGASEQYFGPGTRLTVT.

The chain links TRBV2 to TRBJ2-7, with a possible D match to TRBD1 (5 bases). The CDR3 consists of 14 residues. Germline CDR1 reads SNHLY; CDR2 reads FYNNEI. Trimming took 2 bases from V and 0 from J, leaving 8 bases between them. The CDR3 nucleotides are TGTGCCAGCAGTGAACAGGGCGGCTCCTACGAGCAGTACTTC. Amino acids: CASSEQGGSYEQYF.

The chain is built from TRBV12-5 and TRBJ2-3; D may match TRBD1 or TRBD2 (5 bases each). V dropped 1 base and J dropped 2 bases, with 7 bases sitting between them. This CDR3 comprises 14 residues. CDR1 and CDR2 from the germline V gene are LGHNT and FRNRAP. The DNA for the CDR3 is TGTGCTAGTGGTTTGGAGGGACCCACAGATACGCAGTATTTT. This codes for CASGLEGPTDTQYF.

CDR3 DNA sequence: TGCGCCAGCAGCCGCGGACAGGGGTCCTCCTACGAGCAGTACTTC. Protein sequence: CASSRGQGSSYEQYF. J is TRBJ2-7 and V is TRBV4-1, with TRBD1 matching 9 bases. The length of the CDR3 is 15 residues. With V trimmed by 4 bases and J by 0 bases, 4 bases remained unmatched. CDR1 is MGHRA and CDR2 is YSYEKL in the germline V gene.

This rearrangement joins TRBV6-6 to TRBJ1-1, with D possibly being TRBD1 (6 bases). The CDR3 has 12 amino acids. Germline assignment: CDR1 MNHNY and CDR2 SVGAGI (reference sequence). Trimming left V 6 bases short and J 5 bases short, with 10 bases between. CDR3 in DNA: TGTGCCAGCAGGGGGGACATTACTGAAGCTTTCTTT. Protein product: CASRGDITEAFF.

This clone was found a few times. The CDR3 region is CASSLWRLTNTGELFF. CDR3 nucleotides: TGTGCCAGCAGTTTATGGAGGCTTACGAACACCGGGGAGCTGTTTTTT. The chain recombines TRBV28 with TRBJ2-2; D remains unclear. The CDR3 spans 16 residues. Between the trimmed V and J ends, which lost 0 bases and 0 bases, there was a span of 8 bases. Germline CDR1 is MDHEN and CDR2 is SYDVKM. The complete variable domain, with remaining parts taken from reference TRBV28 and TRBJ2-2, reads DVKVTQSSRYLVKRTGEKVFLECVQDMDHENMFWYRQDPGLGLRLIYFSYDVKMKEKGDIPEGYSVSREKKERFSLILESASTNQTSMYLCASSLWRLTNTGELFFGEGSRLTVL.

The V call is TRBV30, the J call TRBJ2-5, with 8 bases lining up with TRBD1. J gave up 5 bases and V 3 bases, and 8 bases lay outside the gene matches. The CDR3 length is 14 residues. The germline gives CDR1 GTSNPN, CDR2 SVGIG (reference sequence). The CDR3 DNA reads TGTGCCTGGAGACGACAGGGGCCGTATGAGACCCAGTACTTC. As protein: CAWRRQGPYETQYF.

This chain links TRBV5-4 with TRBJ2-7; 9 bases map to TRBD2. Germline loops: CDR1 SGHNT, CDR2 YYREEE (reference sequence). This CDR3 is built from 17 residues. The junction had 8 bases not matched to a gene; V was cut back by 0 bases and J by 1 base. The CDR3 sequence: CASSLGFPSGNSYEQYF. The CDR3 DNA reads TGTGCCAGCAGCTTGGGCTTCCCTAGCGGGAATTCCTACGAGCAGTACTTC. The whole variable domain, filled in from reference TRBV5-4 and TRBJ2-7, reads ETGVTQSPTHLIKTRGQQVTLRCSSQSGHNTVSWYQQALGQGPQFIFQYYREEENGRGNFPPRFSGLQFPNYSSELNVNALELDDSALYLCASSLGFPSGNSYEQYFGPGTRLTVT.

The rearrangement links TRBV7-9 to TRBJ1-2; possible D gene TRBD1, 5 bases. In germline, CDR1 is SEHNR, CDR2 FQNEAQ (reference sequence). Trimming left V 5 bases short and J 6 bases short, with 13 bases between. The CDR3 consists of 13 residues. The CDR3 loop reads CASSHRQGDGYTF. The CDR3 bases are TGTGCCAGCAGCCACAGGCAGGGAGATGGCTACACCTTC.